This T cell receptor (beta chain) was recorded in a study of blood T cell repertoires in COVID-19. In the study overall: Samples representing acute and convalescent COVID-19 were sourced from the United States, Italy and Spain. PBMCs, B-cell-depleted T cells, or T cells provided the cDNA or gDNA that made up the material.

In the original processing: Reference gene primer amplification gave nucleated cell count estimates. Some clones are missing from TCRdb's copy, which holds only in-frame ones; the method was immunoSEQ multiplex PCR. D and trimming were read from the DNA, whereas the V and J calls and clone size are those reported in that table. This table has some 47,000 clones, more than 70% appearing once. The ends were cut back, 4 bases at V and 0 bases at J, with 7 bases in the middle. Germline CDR1 reads LGHDT; CDR2 reads YNNKEL (reference sequence). The length of the CDR3 is 13 residues. The chain uses TRBV3-1 (or the pseudogene TRBV3-2) and TRBJ2-7, with D unresolved. Sequences were obtained from peripheral blood. This TCR was recovered from a woman in her sixties or seventies with acute or convalescent COVID-19. The CDR3 DNA follows: TGTGCCAGCAGCCTAATTAGCTCCTACGAGCAGTACTTC. This encodes CASSLISSYEQYF.